Following are 15 T cell receptor beta chains from one sample sequenced in a study of regulatory T cells in long-lasting Graves disease (TCRdb year 2021). In TCRdb, the public reads were trimmed at Q25 with fastp and aligned with MiXCR, with productive beta chains retained. Rows are unified per CDR3 protein, each entry keeping the most common DNA and genes. A total of some 800 distinct CDR3 sequences appear in this sample, about three quarters of them only once. The leading ten clones occupy about 13% of the sample. For both TCR sequencing and RNA sequencing, RNA was extracted from PBMCs in TRIzol. The sequences come from peripheral blood mononuclear cells (PBMCs), collected with antithyroid drug treatment, in newly diagnosed or persistent Graves disease (not recorded which). The origin of the receptors is a female donor with Graves disease. Donor details come from another sample of the same person, matched by shared clones.

The genes are TRBV14 and TRBJ2-3, with TRBD2 as a possible D gene (5 bases). Germline CDR1 SGHDN, CDR2 FVKESK. V was clipped by 2 bases and J by 3 bases, with 12 bases between them. The CDR3 sequence is 15 residues long. Here the CDR3 DNA reads TGTGCCAGCAGCCAAACCGGGGTCCAGACAGATACGCAGTATTTT. Protein sequence: CASSQTGVQTDTQYF.

The V and J genes are TRBV28 and TRBJ2-5; possibly TRBD2 for D (7 bases). The CDR3 runs 16 residues. CDR1 MDHEN and CDR2 SYDVKM come from the germline V gene. Trimming removed 3 bases from V and 1 base from J, with 15 bases in between. This chain's CDR3 is CASSFPPGGGQETQYF. Here the CDR3 DNA reads TGTGCCAGCAGTTTCCCACCGGGGGGCGGCCAAGAGACCCAGTACTTC.

The chain links TRBV5-4 to TRBJ2-2; weak D call: TRBD2 (5 bases). Germline CDR1 and CDR2: SGHNT and YYREEE (reference sequence). CDR3 length equals 14 residues. Trimming removed 3 bases from V and 0 bases from J, with 6 bases in between. CDR3 coding DNA: TGTGCCAGCAGCTCGCGGGCGAACACCGGGGAGCTGTTTTTT. Encoded protein: CASSSRANTGELFF.

The chain has TRBV5-1 and TRBJ1-2; a possible D gene is TRBD1 (5 bases). V lost 0 bases, J lost 8 bases, and 11 bases lay in between. Germline lookup yields CDR1 SGHRS and CDR2 YFSETQ. The CDR3 is 13 residues long. CDR3 in amino acids: CASSLAQGEGYTF. The CDR3, as DNA: TGCGCCAGCAGCTTGGCCCAGGGCGAAGGCTACACCTTC. The whole variable domain, filled in from reference TRBV5-1 and TRBJ1-2, reads KAGVTQTPRYLIKTRGQQVTLSCSPISGHRSVSWYQQTPGQGLQFLFEYFSETQRNKGNFPGRFSGRQFSNSRSEMNVSTLELGDSALYLCASSLAQGEGYTFGSGTRLTVV.

This clonotype was seen only a few times. The chain's CDR3 is CSASSGSSVDEQFF. The CDR3 DNA follows: TGCAGTGCTAGTTCGGGATCTTCTGTCGATGAGCAGTTCTTC. This chain joins TRBV20-1 and TRBJ2-1, with a possible D match to TRBD2 (5 bases). The V gene lost 3 bases and the J gene lost 8 bases, with 17 bases spanning the gap. The V gene's germline CDR1 is DFQATT and CDR2 SNEGSKA (reference sequence). The length of the CDR3 is 14 residues.

The genes are TRBV12-3 or TRBV12-4 and TRBJ1-5; D not resolved. The CDR3 consists of 14 residues. Trimming removed 2 bases from V and 2 bases from J, with 7 bases in between. CDR3 in amino acids: CASSLRAGNQPQHF. The CDR3 region has the DNA TGTGCCAGCAGTTTAAGGGCCGGCAATCAGCCCCAGCATTTT.

The V gene is TRBV5-1, the J gene TRBJ2-5, with D perhaps TRBD2 (5 bases). The CDR3 totals 13 residues. The ends were cut back, 0 bases at V and 5 bases at J, with 8 bases in the middle. Germline CDR1 and CDR2: SGHRS and YFSETQ. The CDR3 is CASSLGSDETQYF. The CDR3 region has the DNA TGCGCCAGCAGCTTGGGTAGCGACGAGACCCAGTACTTC.

This sequence joins TRBV9 and TRBJ2-3, with 9 positions matching TRBD1. V shed 3 bases and J 8 bases; nucleotides not matched to a gene: 7. Looked up from germline, CDR1 is SGDLS and CDR2 is YYNGEE. This CDR3 comprises 14 residues. CDR3 nucleotide sequence: TGTGCCAGCAGCGCTGGACAGGGGAGGGGTACGCAGTATTTT. This gives the protein CASSAGQGRGTQYF.

The chain employs TRBV27 and TRBJ2-5; 8 bases fit TRBD1. V lost 2 bases, J lost 5 bases, and 7 bases stayed unmatched. Germline V gene data show CDR1 as MNHEY and CDR2 as SMNVEV (reference sequence). CDR3 length equals 15 residues. The CDR3 region is CASSLTWTGLETQYF. The CDR3 nucleotides are TGTGCCAGCAGTTTAACCTGGACAGGGTTGGAGACCCAGTACTTC.

On this clonotype: Its ends do not fully match the called genes, so a read error is possible. The chain carries TRBV7-2 and TRBJ2-6; unclear D gene. Germline V gene data show CDR1 as SGHTA and CDR2 as FQGNSA. The CDR3 covers 14 residues. The CDR3, as DNA: TGTGCCAGCAGCCCTATTTTGCAGGCCAGCGTCCTGACTTTC. Protein sequence: CASSPILQASVLTF.

This rearrangement joins TRBV5-6 to TRBJ2-7; D not certain. There are 13 residues in the CDR3. Germline CDR1 reads SGHDT; CDR2 reads YYEEEE. The germline V and J ends were trimmed by 0 bases and 2 bases, with 6 bases remaining between them. CDR3 sequence: CASSLGSTYEQYF. The CDR3 bases are TGTGCCAGCAGCTTGGGTTCCACCTACGAGCAGTACTTC. Filled out from reference TRBV5-6 and TRBJ2-7, the complete variable domain reads DAGVTQSPTHLIKTRGQQVTLRCSPKSGHDTVSWYQQALGQGPQFIFQYYEEEERQRGNFPDRFSGHQFPNYSSELNVNALLLGDSALYLCASSLGSTYEQYFGPGTRLTVT.

J is TRBJ2-1 and V is TRBV19; D gene ambiguous. CDR3 length: 16 amino acids. Germline CDR1 reads LNHDA; CDR2 reads SQIVND (reference sequence). V was cut by 3 bases and J by 5 bases, with 17 bases left in between. The CDR3 DNA is TGTGCCAGTAGTATGGGTCAGGCACTGTACCACAATGAGCAGTTCTTC. This translates into CASSMGQALYHNEQFF. Full variable domain (missing parts from reference TRBV19 and TRBJ2-1): DGGITQSPKYLFRKEGQNVTLSCEQNLNHDAMYWYRQDPGQGLRLIYYSQIVNDFQKGDIAEGYSVSREKKESFPLTVTSAQKNPTAFYLCASSMGQALYHNEQFFGPGTRLTVL.

The table lists this clonotype with a count of one. The chain uses TRBV20-1 and TRBJ1-1; maybe TRBD1 (5 bases). The CDR3 consists of 15 residues. V was clipped by 0 bases and J by 4 bases, with 15 bases between them. CDR1 and CDR2 (germline): DFQATT, SNEGSKA (reference sequence). The CDR3 bases are TGCAGTGCTAGAGATGGCCGAAAGGGGTCCACTGAAGCTTTCTTT. Translating gives CSARDGRKGSTEAFF.

Here the CDR3 DNA reads TGTGCCAGCAGCTACGGGGGAACAGGGGGCAGTCAGCCCCAGCATTTT. Translating gives CASSYGGTGGSQPQHF. This chain connects TRBV5-5 to TRBJ1-5; TRBD1 matches at 9 bases. CDR3 length: 16 residues. The germline gives CDR1 SGHKS, CDR2 YYEKEE (reference sequence). The junction had 10 bases not matched to a gene; V was cut back by 3 bases and J by 6 bases. Filled out from reference TRBV5-5 and TRBJ1-5, the complete variable domain reads DAGVTQSPTHLIKTRGQQVTLRCSPISGHKSVSWYQQVLGQGPQFIFQYYEKEERGRGNFPDRFSARQFPNYSSELNVNALLLGDSALYLCASSYGGTGGSQPQHFGDGTRLSIL.

This chain connects TRBV27 to TRBJ1-3; D uncertain. The CDR3 covers 14 residues. Germline lookup yields CDR1 MNHEY and CDR2 SMNVEV (reference sequence). Trimming stripped 5 bases from V and 0 bases from J, with 8 bases between. The CDR3 DNA sequence: TGTGCCAGCAGTCCTTCCACCTCTGGAAACACCATATATTTT. As protein: CASSPSTSGNTIYF.